Listed below are T cell receptor beta chains from one sample, sequenced in a study of shared clonotypes between healthy human individuals. Assay used: immunoSEQ multiplex PCR; TCRdb lists only in-frame clones, some missing. The sample carries millions of clones, roughly 96% recorded once. The sequenced sample consisted of naive CD4+ T cells sorted from blood. Receptor source: a man aged 18 to 35 in good health. Both conserved end residues are part of each CDR3. The D gene is left open where the match is weak. Clone size is stated in some rows and not others, as once, few, many or a class when expanded.

TRBV5-4	TRBD2	TRBJ2-1	.	CASSPPGLAGRHEQFF	TGTGCCAGCAGCCCACCGGGACTAGCGGGCCGACATGAGCAGTTCTTC
TRBV7-3	TRBD2	TRBJ2-1	.	CASSPAGGSYNEQFF	TGTGCCAGCAGCCCAGCGGGGGGGTCCTACAATGAGCAGTTCTTC
TRBV28	.	TRBJ1-2	.	CASSLVGWDNYGYTF	TGTGCCAGCAGTTTAGTCGGGTGGGATAACTATGGCTACACCTTC
TRBV30	.	TRBJ1-2	once	CAWSTTNYGYTF	TGTGCCTGGTCCACTACAAACTATGGCTACACCTTC
TRBV2	.	TRBJ1-1	.	CASSVASHTSPEAFF	TGTGCCAGCAGTGTAGCGTCGCACACCTCTCCTGAAGCTTTCTTT
TRBV19	.	TRBJ2-5	.	CASSMTGIMEETQYF	TGTGCCAGTAGTATGACGGGAATAATGGAAGAGACCCAGTACTTC
TRBV2	.	TRBJ1-5	.	CASRGGGSNQPQHF	TGTGCCAGCAGAGGGGGGGGAAGCAATCAGCCCCAGCATTTT
TRBV6-5	.	TRBJ2-3	.	CASSTLTADTQYF	TGTGCCAGCAGCACCCTGACCGCAGATACGCAGTATTTT
TRBV30	.	TRBJ2-7	.	CAWSTDSYEQYF	TGTGCCTGGAGTACGGACAGCTACGAGCAGTACTTC
TRBV6-6	.	TRBJ2-5	.	CASSSRGSGETQYF	TGTGCCAGCAGTTCCAGGGGTTCCGGAGAGACCCAGTACTTC
TRBV30	.	TRBJ1-1	.	CAWSGKGWNTEAFF	TGTGCCTGGAGTGGGAAAGGTTGGAACACTGAAGCTTTCTTT
TRBV11-2	TRBD2	TRBJ2-1	once	CASSFSGRVYNEQFF	TGTGCCAGCAGCTTTAGCGGGCGAGTCTACAATGAGCAGTTCTTC
TRBV19	TRBD1	TRBJ1-2	.	CASRPQGDANYGYTF	TGTGCCAGTAGACCCCAGGGGGACGCCAACTATGGCTACACCTTC
TRBV30	.	TRBJ1-1	.	CAWRGKQIMNTEAFF	TGTGCCTGGAGGGGAAAGCAAATCATGAACACTGAAGCTTTCTTT
TRBV13	TRBD1	TRBJ1-5	.	CASSHGQGGGIQPQHF	TGTGCCAGCAGCCACGGACAGGGGGGAGGCATTCAGCCCCAGCATTTT
TRBV10-2	.	TRBJ2-5	.	CASSAQGTKETQYF	TGCGCCAGCAGTGCGCAGGGAACCAAAGAGACCCAGTACTTC
TRBV5-1	TRBD1	TRBJ2-5	.	CASSFQGASETQYF	TGCGCCAGCAGCTTTCAGGGGGCCTCAGAGACCCAGTACTTC
TRBV4-1	TRBD1	TRBJ2-7	.	CASSSLTGKVYEQYF	TGCGCCAGCAGCTCGTTGACAGGGAAAGTCTACGAGCAGTACTTC
TRBV27	.	TRBJ2-5	.	CASSFGGRETQYF	TGTGCCAGCAGTTTCGGGGGTCGGGAGACCCAGTACTTC
TRBV5-4	.	TRBJ2-7	.	CASSPQRKENEQYF	TGTGCCAGCAGCCCACAAAGGAAGGAAAACGAGCAGTACTTC
TRBV25-1	.	TRBJ1-2	.	CASSESRGGRDYGYTF	TGTGCCAGCAGTGAATCCAGGGGAGGCAGGGACTATGGCTACACCTTC
TRBV9	.	TRBJ1-2	.	CASSVVPALNYGYTF	TGTGCCAGCAGCGTAGTCCCAGCGCTTAACTATGGCTACACCTTC
TRBV5-4	.	TRBJ1-2	.	CASSLGQGIGYTF	TGTGCCAGCAGCTTGGGGCAGGGGATCGGCTACACCTTC
TRBV7-8	TRBD2	TRBJ2-1	.	CASEPRAGGPFNEQFF	TGTGCCAGCGAACCCCGAGCGGGAGGGCCGTTCAATGAGCAGTTCTTC
TRBV29-1	.	TRBJ2-1	.	CSVGGEGLVPQFF	TGCAGCGTTGGGGGGGAAGGGTTAGTACCGCAGTTCTTC
TRBV6-6	.	TRBJ2-3	.	CASSYLATAADTQYF	TGTGCCAGCAGTTACCTCGCAACCGCGGCAGATACGCAGTATTTT
TRBV10-3	TRBD1	TRBJ2-7	.	CAISESSGQGTSYEQYF	TGTGCCATCAGTGAGTCGTCGGGACAGGGGACCTCCTACGAGCAGTACTTC
TRBV6-1	.	TRBJ2-5	.	CASSLGTHQETQYF	TGTGCCAGCAGCCTCGGAACTCACCAAGAGACCCAGTACTTC
TRBV28	.	TRBJ2-7	.	CASSQPGADFSYEQYF	TGTGCCAGCAGCCAACCGGGGGCAGACTTCAGCTACGAGCAGTACTTC
TRBV7-6	.	TRBJ2-1	.	CASSLGGINEQFF	TGTGCCAGCAGCTTAGGGGGGATTAATGAGCAGTTCTTC
TRBV6-5	TRBD1	TRBJ1-2	.	CASSRTGDGYTF	TGTGCCAGCAGCCGGACAGGCGATGGCTACACCTTC
TRBV9	.	TRBJ1-1	.	CASSVASNTEAFF	TGTGCCAGCAGCGTAGCCAGTAACACTGAAGCTTTCTTT
TRBV5-6	.	TRBJ1-5	.	CASSSRDLPFNQPQHF	TGTGCCAGCAGCTCCCGGGACCTACCGTTTAATCAGCCCCAGCATTTT